This is a list of T cell receptor beta chains from one sample in a study of somatic mutations in cytotoxic T cells in rheumatoid arthritis. Only in-frame clones appear in the TCRdb table, and some are missing; sequencing was by immunoSEQ multiplex PCR. The sample lists more than 35,000 clones, approximately 80% occurring once. The sample was CD8+ T cells sorted from blood. The receptors here all came from a man aged 40-55 years in good health. The CDR3 runs from the conserved cysteine through the conserved F or W. The D gene is left open where the match is weak. The listing skips clone size in some rows; elsewhere it reads once, few, many or a size class.

D	V	J	size	DNA	CDR3
.	TRBV9	TRBJ2-5	.	TGTGCCAGCAGCGTAGTGCCAGCACAAGAGACCCAGTACTTC	CASSVVPAQETQYF
.	TRBV18	TRBJ2-7	.	TGTGCCAGCTCACCACCAGGCAACGGATACGAGCAGTACTTC	CASSPPGNGYEQYF
TRBD1	TRBV4-3	TRBJ2-5	.	TGCGCCAGCAGCTACGGGACAGGGCCTGAGACCCAGTACTTC	CASSYGTGPETQYF
TRBD2	TRBV7-9	TRBJ2-7	.	TGTGCCAGCAGCCTAGAGGCGGGGGGAACCTACGAGCAGTACTTC	CASSLEAGGTYEQYF
.	TRBV4-1	TRBJ2-7	medium-sized	TGCGCCAGCAGGCCTCAGGGGAGGGGGAGCGAGCAGTACTTC	CASRPQGRGSEQYF
.	TRBV29-1	TRBJ2-3	.	TGCAGCGTTGTGAGGACTAGCACAGATACGCAGTATTTT	CSVVRTSTDTQYF
TRBD1	TRBV7-6	TRBJ2-5	.	TGTGCCAGCAGCTTGGGTCCGGGACAGGGCGACATGCTTCTCCAAGAGACCCAGTACTTC	CASSLGPGQGDMLLQETQYF
TRBD1	TRBV28	TRBJ2-6	.	TGTGCCAGCAGTTGGGACCCGGGGGACAGGGGACTATCTGGGGCCAACGTCCTGACTTTC	CASSWDPGDRGLSGANVLTF
.	TRBV7-9	TRBJ2-1	.	TGTGCCAGCAGCTTAGGCTCCAATGAGCAGTTCTTC	CASSLGSNEQFF
.	TRBV9	TRBJ2-7	.	TGTGCCAGCAGCGTAGGGGGGGATTTCGACGAGCAGTACTTC	CASSVGGDFDEQYF
TRBD2	TRBV5-1	TRBJ2-2	.	TGCGCCAGCAGCTTGGTGCCTAGCGGAGCGAACACCGGGGAGCTGTTTTTT	CASSLVPSGANTGELFF
TRBD2	TRBV9	TRBJ2-7	.	TGTGCCAGCAGCGGGGGACTAGCGGCCCCGGGGGACGAGCAGTACTTC	CASSGGLAAPGDEQYF
TRBD2	TRBV29-1	TRBJ2-4	.	TGCAGCGTTGAAGGGCTAGCGGGAGGGCTAGCCAAAAACATTCAGTACTTC	CSVEGLAGGLAKNIQYF
TRBD1	TRBV28	TRBJ1-2	.	TGTGCCAGCAGTTTGGGGACAGCCTACTATGGCTACACCTTC	CASSLGTAYYGYTF
.	TRBV27	TRBJ2-1	.	TGTGCCAGCAGTTTATCGGGACTTGAGCAGTTCTTC	CASSLSGLEQFF
.	TRBV7-9	TRBJ2-2	.	TGTGCCAGCAGCTTAGGCAGATACACCGGGGAGCTGTTTTTT	CASSLGRYTGELFF
.	TRBV27	TRBJ1-1	.	TGTGCCAGCAGTTTTAAAATGAACACTGAAGCTTTCTTT	CASSFKMNTEAFF
TRBD2	TRBV27	TRBJ2-2	.	TGTGCCAGCAGTTTAAGGGCTAGCGGGTCCCCGAACACCGGGGAGCTGTTTTTT	CASSLRASGSPNTGELFF
.	TRBV11-2	TRBJ2-2	once	TGTGCCAGCAGCCGCCGGGGGAACACCGGGGAGCTGTTTTTT	CASSRRGNTGELFF
TRBD2	TRBV10-2	TRBJ2-1	.	TGCGCCAGCAGTGACATAGCGGGAGGCTACAATGAGCAGTTCTTC	CASSDIAGGYNEQFF
TRBD2	TRBV4-1	TRBJ2-5	.	TGCGCCAGCAGCCAAGATCTCGCTAGCGGGAGGCGAGAGACCCAGTACTTC	CASSQDLASGRRETQYF
.	TRBV27	TRBJ2-7	.	TGTGCCAGCAGGGGGGACTCCTACGAGCAGTACTTC	CASRGDSYEQYF
.	TRBV27	TRBJ1-5	few	TGTGCCAGCAGTCCCGTTATGATGCGCAATCAGCCCCAGCATTTT	CASSPVMMRNQPQHF
.	TRBV27	TRBJ1-1	.	TGTGCCAGCAGTCTGGCCCAGGGAAACACTGAAGCTTTCTTT	CASSLAQGNTEAFF
.	TRBV15	TRBJ1-1	.	TGTGCCACCAGCAGAGATTCGTTTAGGGCGGACACTGAAGCTTTCTTT	CATSRDSFRADTEAFF
.	TRBV7-8	TRBJ2-7	.	TGTGCCAGCAGCTTTTCGCCGTCCGCCTCCTACGAGCAGTACTTC	CASSFSPSASYEQYF
TRBD2	TRBV4-1	TRBJ2-1	once	TGCGCCAGCAGCTCCTCCGGGACTAGGACTCTCTTC	CASSSSGTRTLF
TRBD2	TRBV7-6	TRBJ2-3	.	TGTGCCAGCAGCTTAGGGGCTAGCGGGAGGGGTGCAGATACGCAGTATTTT	CASSLGASGRGADTQYF
.	TRBV7-9	TRBJ2-7	.	TGTGCCAGCAGCTTAAAGCCTGACGAGCAGTACTTC	CASSLKPDEQYF
TRBD2	TRBV2	TRBJ2-3	.	TGTGCCAGCGAATTCGGGAGGGCCGTTGGAGATACGCAGTATTTT	CASEFGRAVGDTQYF
.	TRBV2	TRBJ1-2	.	TGTGCCGGAAAAGGGACTAACTATGGCTACACCTTC	CAGKGTNYGYTF
TRBD2	TRBV29-1	TRBJ2-1	.	TGCGGCGGGGGACTAGCGGGACGGGAGCAGTTCTTC	CGGGLAGREQFF
TRBD2	TRBV7-9	TRBJ2-5	.	TGTGCCAGCAGCCGCCGCCTAGGGAGGGGCCAAGAGACCCAGTACTTC	CASSRRLGRGQETQYF
.	TRBV27	TRBJ1-2	few	TGTGCCAGCAGTCGCCAGGGCCTTGGCTACACCTTC	CASSRQGLGYTF
TRBD2	TRBV7-9	TRBJ2-2	.	TGTGCCAGCAGCTTATTTCTAGCGGGGAACACCGGGGAGCTGTTTTTT	CASSLFLAGNTGELFF
.	TRBV2	TRBJ2-2	.	TGTGCCAGCACTGGGTACACCGGGGAGCTGTTTTTT	CASTGYTGELFF
.	TRBV27	TRBJ2-7	.	TGTGCCAGCAGTTTGGAGAACAGCGGCTACGAGCAGTACTTC	CASSLENSGYEQYF
TRBD1	TRBV27	TRBJ2-7	few	TGTGCCACCCAGGTAAACGTAGGCACAGGGGCTGCCTACGAGCAGTACTTC	CATQVNVGTGAAYEQYF
.	TRBV27	TRBJ1-5	.	TGTGCCAGCAGTTTATTCTCCGGGCCTGCGAAGCCCCAGCATTTT	CASSLFSGPAKPQHF
.	TRBV4-1	TRBJ2-1	.	TGCGCCAGCAGCCAGGGGTTTACCCCGGGGAATGAGCAGTTCTTC	CASSQGFTPGNEQFF
TRBD1	TRBV27	TRBJ2-7	.	TGTGCCAGCAGACCGAGACAGGGGGGCTACGAGCAGTACTTC	CASRPRQGGYEQYF
TRBD2	TRBV29-1	TRBJ2-3	.	TGCAGCGTTGATTCGGGAGGGCCCGCAGATACGCAGTATTTT	CSVDSGGPADTQYF
.	TRBV6-5	TRBJ2-5	.	TGTGCCAGCAGTTACTCGCCAGGGCCAGAGACCCAGTACTTC	CASSYSPGPETQYF
TRBD1	TRBV7-9	TRBJ2-7	once	TGTGCCAGCAGCCCCCCGGGGACAGGGAGCTACGAGCAGTACTTC	CASSPPGTGSYEQYF
.	TRBV5-5	TRBJ1-1	.	TGTGCCAGCAGCTCGGGTAATGAAGCTTTCTTT	CASSSGNEAFF
TRBD1	TRBV11-2	TRBJ1-2	few	TGTGCCAGCAGCTCCCACACGACAGGGAATGGCTACACCTTC	CASSSHTTGNGYTF
.	TRBV5-6	TRBJ1-1	.	TGTGCCAGCAGCTCTTGGGGGGGTGGGTACACTGAAGCTTTCTTT	CASSSWGGGYTEAFF
TRBD1	TRBV6-5	TRBJ2-5	.	TGTGCCAGCAGTCCAACAGGGGATCAAGAGACCCAGTACTTC	CASSPTGDQETQYF
TRBD1	TRBV4-2	TRBJ1-4	.	TGTGCCAGCAGCTACGAGGGGGCAGGCGAAAAACTGTTTTTT	CASSYEGAGEKLFF
.	TRBV2	TRBJ2-1	once	TGTGCCGGACAAAAGGGAAGGGAGCAGTTCTTC	CAGQKGREQFF
TRBD2	TRBV28	TRBJ2-7	.	TGTGCCAGCAGTCCCACAGGACTAGCGGGACTCGAGCAGTACTTC	CASSPTGLAGLEQYF
.	TRBV6-5	TRBJ2-5	.	TGTGCCAGCAGTTACGGGGAGACCCAGTACTTC	CASSYGETQYF
.	TRBV9	TRBJ1-3	.	TGTGCCAGCAGCGCATGGGACTCCTCTGGAAACACCATATATTTT	CASSAWDSSGNTIYF
TRBD2	TRBV4-2	TRBJ2-5	.	TGTGCCAGCAGCCAAGAAAGGGGACTAGCGGGTGAAGGCGGAGAGACCCAGTACTTC	CASSQERGLAGEGGETQYF